This is a list of T cell receptor beta chains from one sample in a study of blood T cell repertoires in COVID-19. Using immunoSEQ multiplex PCR, the repertoire was profiled, and TCRdb retains in-frame clones only, with some absent. This table holds about 410,000 clones, 89% found once. Sequences were obtained from peripheral blood. These receptor sequences come from a middle-aged woman with COVID-19, enrolled during active disease. CDR3s include the opening cysteine and the closing phenylalanine or tryptophan. A D gene is named only where the DNA matches it firmly. Size is stated for part of the rows, as once, few or many counts, or as a class when the clone is expanded.

V: TRBV6-5
J: TRBJ2-5
D: -
size: -
DNA: TGTGCCACCCAACTAACCCCTCCCCAAGAGACCCAGTACTTC
CDR3: CATQLTPPQETQYF

V: TRBV19
J: TRBJ1-1
D: -
size: -
DNA: TGTGCCAGTAGCCAACCCCCGCAGGGTGGCACTGAAGCTTTCTTT
CDR3: CASSQPPQGGTEAFF

V: TRBV19
J: TRBJ1-2
D: -
size: few
DNA: TGTGCCAGTAGTATCCGCCAGTATGGCTACACCTTC
CDR3: CASSIRQYGYTF

V: TRBV7-2
J: TRBJ1-6
D: TRBD1
size: once
DNA: TGTGCCAGCAGCTTAAAGTCATGGACAGGGGGCAATTCACCCCTCCACTTT
CDR3: CASSLKSWTGGNSPLHF

V: TRBV5-6
J: TRBJ1-5
D: -
size: -
DNA: TGTGCCAGCAGCTTGGACAGACAGCCCCAGCATTTT
CDR3: CASSLDRQPQHF

V: TRBV11-2
J: TRBJ1-2
D: TRBD1
size: -
DNA: TGTGCCAGCAGCCAAGTGGGGGACAGGAGGTCTAACTATGGCTACACCTTC
CDR3: CASSQVGDRRSNYGYTF

V: TRBV5-1
J: TRBJ1-1
D: TRBD1
size: -
DNA: TGCGCCAGCAGCTGGGGACAGCTGAACACTGAAGCTTTCTTT
CDR3: CASSWGQLNTEAFF

V: TRBV19
J: TRBJ1-2
D: -
size: -
DNA: TGTGCCAGTAGTCGAGGGGGCTATGGCTACACCTTC
CDR3: CASSRGGYGYTF

V: TRBV2
J: TRBJ1-2
D: -
size: -
DNA: TGTGCCAGCAGTGAAAGGCTGACCGCAGGAGCGGTTAGCTATGGCTACACCTTC
CDR3: CASSERLTAGAVSYGYTF

V: TRBV9
J: TRBJ1-6
D: -
size: -
DNA: TGTGCCAGCAGCGCCACAGGGAGTAGGGCGCATAATTCACCCCTCCACTTT
CDR3: CASSATGSRAHNSPLHF

V: TRBV5-1
J: TRBJ1-4
D: TRBD1
size: once
DNA: TGCGCCAGCAGCTTGGAAGGGACAGGGGGCAAACTGTTTTTT
CDR3: CASSLEGTGGKLFF

V: TRBV6-5
J: TRBJ1-2
D: TRBD1
size: -
DNA: TGTGCCAGCAGTTACGGGACAGGCAACCTCTATGGCTACACCTTC
CDR3: CASSYGTGNLYGYTF

V: TRBV7-9
J: TRBJ1-1
D: TRBD1
size: once
DNA: TGTGCCAGCAGCTCAAGGACAGGGGAAAACACTGAAGCTTTCTTT
CDR3: CASSSRTGENTEAFF

V: TRBV12-3/TRBV12-4
J: TRBJ2-7
D: -
size: once
DNA: TGTGCCAGCAGGGCCCGCTACGAGCAGTACTTC
CDR3: CASRARYEQYF

V: TRBV6-6
J: TRBJ1-4
D: -
size: -
DNA: TGTGCCAGCAGTTACAGTCAGGGAACTAATGAAAAACTGTTTTTT
CDR3: CASSYSQGTNEKLFF

V: TRBV11-2
J: TRBJ2-2
D: -
size: once
DNA: TGTGCCAGCAGCCCAAGCATGCTGGGCAGGGGCTCGAGGGAGCTGTTTTTT
CDR3: CASSPSMLGRGSRELFF

V: TRBV12-3/TRBV12-4
J: TRBJ1-2
D: TRBD1
size: few
DNA: TGTGCCAGCAGTTTGGACAGGGGCTATGGCTACACCTTC
CDR3: CASSLDRGYGYTF

V: TRBV29-1
J: TRBJ2-1
D: TRBD2
size: -
DNA: TGCAGCGCCCCGGGAAGCGGGAGGGCGGTAGGATACAATGAGCAGTTCTTC
CDR3: CSAPGSGRAVGYNEQFF

V: TRBV10-3
J: TRBJ1-4
D: -
size: -
DNA: TGTGCCATCAGTGGGAACGACCCGCGGACTAATGAAAAACTGTTTTTT
CDR3: CAISGNDPRTNEKLFF

V: TRBV5-1
J: TRBJ2-2
D: TRBD2
size: -
DNA: TGCGCCAGCAGCTCGACTAGCTCGAACACCGGGGAGCTGTTTTTT
CDR3: CASSSTSSNTGELFF

V: TRBV3-1/TRBV3-2
J: TRBJ1-1
D: TRBD1
size: -
DNA: TGTGCCAGCAGCCAAGTGGGGGACCTTTACAATCGACAGGGAGACACTGAAGCTTTCTTT
CDR3: CASSQVGDLYNRQGDTEAFF

V: TRBV29-1
J: TRBJ2-7
D: -
size: -
DNA: TGCAGCGTTGAAGAGGGGGGTCTCGAGCAGTACTTC
CDR3: CSVEEGGLEQYF

V: TRBV5-1
J: TRBJ2-1
D: TRBD2
size: -
DNA: TGCGCCAGCAAGGTGGGACTAGCGGGAGTTAGCTCCTACAATGAGCAGTTCTTC
CDR3: CASKVGLAGVSSYNEQFF

V: TRBV5-1
J: TRBJ2-2
D: TRBD1
size: -
DNA: TGCGCCAGCAGCCGAGGACAGGCGGTGGATTCCGGGGAGCTGTTTTTT
CDR3: CASSRGQAVDSGELFF

V: TRBV2
J: TRBJ1-2
D: -
size: -
DNA: TGTGCCAGCAAAGATGGGCCGGGTCGGGGGAAACTGTATGGCTACACCTTC
CDR3: CASKDGPGRGKLYGYTF

V: TRBV27
J: TRBJ2-7
D: TRBD1
size: -
DNA: TGTGCCAGCAACCAACCGGGACAGGGATTTAAGAGAGAGTACTTC
CDR3: CASNQPGQGFKREYF

V: TRBV7-9
J: TRBJ1-2
D: -
size: -
DNA: TGTGCCAGCAGCTTAAGGACAGCTAACTATGGCTACACCTTC
CDR3: CASSLRTANYGYTF

V: TRBV3-1/TRBV3-2
J: TRBJ2-7
D: -
size: -
DNA: TGTGCCAGCAGCCCTCCCTTGGGCGGGCAAAGCGAGCAGTACTTC
CDR3: CASSPPLGGQSEQYF

V: TRBV2
J: TRBJ2-5
D: TRBD2
size: -
DNA: TGTGCCAGCAACGGATTTAGCGGGCAAGAGACCCAGTACTTC
CDR3: CASNGFSGQETQYF

V: TRBV6-5
J: TRBJ2-7
D: -
size: -
DNA: TGTGCCAGCAGTCGTTCGGGCGAGCAGTACTTC
CDR3: CASSRSGEQYF

V: TRBV30
J: TRBJ1-2
D: TRBD1
size: -
DNA: TGTGCCTTGACAGGGAAAGGGAACTATGGCTACACCTTC
CDR3: CALTGKGNYGYTF

V: TRBV6-6
J: TRBJ2-1
D: TRBD1
size: -
DNA: TGTGCCAGCAGTTACTTCGGGACAGATACCTACAATGAGCAGTTCTTC
CDR3: CASSYFGTDTYNEQFF

V: TRBV4-1
J: TRBJ2-1
D: -
size: once
DNA: TGCGCCAGCAGCCAAGTGGCGGTGAACAATGAGCAGTTCTTC
CDR3: CASSQVAVNNEQFF

V: TRBV7-3
J: TRBJ1-6
D: TRBD1
size: -
DNA: TGTGCCAGCAGCTTACGGGGTCGACAGGGGTGGGATAATTCACCCCTCCACTTT
CDR3: CASSLRGRQGWDNSPLHF

V: TRBV9
J: TRBJ2-5
D: -
size: -
DNA: TGTGCCAGCAGCATGGGCAGTGCTCAAGAGACCCAGTACTTC
CDR3: CASSMGSAQETQYF

V: TRBV5-6
J: TRBJ1-2
D: -
size: -
DNA: TGTGCCAGCAGGGCTGACACCATCTATGGCTACACCTTC
CDR3: CASRADTIYGYTF

V: TRBV27
J: TRBJ1-3
D: -
size: -
DNA: TGTGCCAGCAGGCAGGGAAACACCATATATTTT
CDR3: CASRQGNTIYF

V: TRBV3-1/TRBV3-2
J: TRBJ2-5
D: TRBD2
size: -
DNA: TGTGCCAGCAGCCGTTTTAGGACTAGCGGTGAGGAGACCCAGTACTTC
CDR3: CASSRFRTSGEETQYF

V: TRBV29-1
J: TRBJ1-2
D: -
size: -
DNA: TGCAGCGTTGCCACGACAGGTTTGGCTGGCTACACCTTC
CDR3: CSVATTGLAGYTF

V: TRBV11-1
J: TRBJ2-4
D: -
size: -
DNA: TGTGCCAGCAGCCCCCTTATGATGGGCGCAATTGACATTCAGTACTTC
CDR3: CASSPLMMGAIDIQYF

V: TRBV30
J: TRBJ2-3
D: TRBD2
size: -
DNA: TGTGCCTGGACGGGTCAGAGGTCTAGCGGAAGGTGGCGTACGTATACGCAGTATTTT
CDR3: CAWTGQRSSGRWRTYTQYF

V: TRBV18
J: TRBJ1-5
D: -
size: -
DNA: TGTGCCAGCTCACCGCGCGGGGATCAGCCCCAGCATTTT
CDR3: CASSPRGDQPQHF

V: TRBV5-1
J: TRBJ2-1
D: TRBD2
size: once
DNA: TGCGCCAGCAGCCTTTATCCGGGACAGCTTTCTAGCGGGGGCGCCGCAAATGAGCAGTTCTTC
CDR3: CASSLYPGQLSSGGAANEQFF

V: TRBV9
J: TRBJ2-1
D: -
size: -
DNA: TGTGCCAGCAGCGTAGCTACAAGTGGAGATGAGCAGTTCTTC
CDR3: CASSVATSGDEQFF

V: TRBV5-6
J: TRBJ1-1
D: TRBD1
size: -
DNA: TGTGCCAGCAGCTTGGGTACAGGGGGCGCAGAAGCTTTCTTT
CDR3: CASSLGTGGAEAFF

V: TRBV7-3
J: TRBJ1-2
D: TRBD1
size: -
DNA: TGTGCCAGCAGCTTAGGACAGGGATCCCCCTATGGCTACACCTTC
CDR3: CASSLGQGSPYGYTF

V: TRBV9
J: TRBJ2-1
D: TRBD1
size: -
DNA: TGTGCCAGCAGCGTCACCGGGACAGGGAACTACAATGAGCAGTTCTTC
CDR3: CASSVTGTGNYNEQFF

V: TRBV11-3
J: TRBJ2-5
D: -
size: -
DNA: TGTGCCAGCAGCTCGTCTTCACAGGGGGGGGAGACCCAGTACTTC
CDR3: CASSSSSQGGETQYF

V: TRBV28
J: TRBJ1-5
D: -
size: -
DNA: TGTGCCAGCAGTCCGGGGTGGGATCAGCCCCAGCATTTT
CDR3: CASSPGWDQPQHF

V: TRBV28
J: TRBJ2-7
D: TRBD1
size: -
DNA: TGTGCCAGCAGTTCCACCGGGACAGGGGTCGAGCAGTACTTC
CDR3: CASSSTGTGVEQYF

V: TRBV27
J: TRBJ1-6
D: -
size: -
DNA: TGTGCCAGCAGTTTATTGGGGGCGAGGAATTCACCCCTCCACTTT
CDR3: CASSLLGARNSPLHF

V: TRBV18
J: TRBJ1-2
D: -
size: -
DNA: TGTGCCAGCTCACCACCTGGAGTTAATGGCTACACCTTC
CDR3: CASSPPGVNGYTF

V: TRBV23-1
J: TRBJ2-6
D: TRBD1
size: -
DNA: TGCGCCAGCAGTCCCGAGGGGGCGGGGGCCAACGTCCTGACTTTC
CDR3: CASSPEGAGANVLTF

V: TRBV10-3
J: TRBJ1-1
D: -
size: -
DNA: TGTGCCATCAGTGTACAGGGGAACACTGAAGCTTTCTTT
CDR3: CAISVQGNTEAFF